The 4 T cell receptor beta chains below come from one sample, sequenced in a study of blood T cell repertoires in COVID-19. TCRdb keeps only in-frame clones here, not all; method: immunoSEQ multiplex PCR. The sample lists about 200,000 clones, about four fifths occurring once. The source material was PBMCs or T cells enriched from blood (not recorded which). The receptor set was obtained from a woman aged 25 to 39 who had been exposed to COVID-19.

The chain couples TRBV7-2 to TRBJ2-1, with a weak D call TRBD2 (6 bases). The CDR3 is 13 residues long. Germline assignment: CDR1 SGHTA and CDR2 FQGNSA. The V end lost 2 bases, the J end lost 6 bases, and 8 bases lay between the germline ends. Here the CDR3 DNA reads TGTGCCAGCAGCTTAACTAGCTTCAATGAGCAGTTCTTC. The encoded protein is CASSLTSFNEQFF.

This clone was detected only a few times. The chain links TRBV2 to TRBJ2-7; TRBD2 matches at 7 bases. CDR3 length: 13 amino acids. Unmatched junction bases numbered 13, after V lost 6 bases and J lost 11 bases. Germline values: CDR1 SNHLY, CDR2 FYNNEI. The CDR3 nucleotides read TGTGCCAGCAGGGGGACTACCACATTAGGAAAGTACTTC. Residues: CASRGTTTLGKYF. Drawing the rest from reference TRBV2 and TRBJ2-7, the complete variable domain is EPEVTQTPSHQVTQMGQEVILRCVPISNHLYFYWYRQILGQKVEFLVSFYNNEISEKSEIFDDQFSVERPDGSNFTLKIRSTKLEDSAMYFCASRGTTTLGKYFGPGTRLTVT.

The gene calls are TRBV3-1 (or the pseudogene TRBV3-2) and TRBJ1-2; 7 bases match TRBD1. This CDR3 spans 14 amino acids. CDR1 is LGHDT, CDR2 YNNKEL, per germline (reference sequence). V trimming: 4 bases; J trimming: 8 bases; junction bases outside the gene matches: 10. The CDR3 bases are TGTGCCAGCAGCCGAGACAGGGAAATAAGAGGCTACACCTTC. Residues: CASSRDREIRGYTF.

V is TRBV5-4 and J is TRBJ2-7; TRBD2 agrees at 10 bases. CDR1 is SGHNT, CDR2 YYREEE, per germline (reference sequence). Trimming at V came to 4 bases and at J to 2 bases, leaving 15 bases not matched to a gene. This CDR3 comprises 18 residues. Written as DNA, the CDR3 is TGTGCCAGCAGCCCCTCGCTAGCGGGGGAGACAAAACCCTACGAGCAGTACTTC. It encodes CASSPSLAGETKPYEQYF.